These 26 T cell receptor beta chains originate from one sample sequenced in a study of OX40 agonist ivuxolimab in advanced cancers. Profiled with immunoSEQ multiplex PCR; TCRdb holds only in-frame clones, not every one. The profile shows some 40,000 clones, around four fifths of them singletons. Source: CD4+ or CD8+ T cells sorted from blood, taken in a trial of the OX40 agonist ivuxolimab. The source of these receptors is an adult with an advanced solid tumor such as melanoma, head and neck, liver or kidney cancer.

The rearrangement uses TRBV5-4 and TRBJ1-2, with unresolved D. There are 14 residues in the CDR3. Germline CDR1 and CDR2: SGHNT and YYREEE (reference sequence). Trimming pared 5 bases from V and 3 bases from J, leaving 14 bases between. DNA for the CDR3: TGTGCCAGCAGGGGGTTCCGCGGGGACTATGGCTACACCTTC. Its protein is CASRGFRGDYGYTF.

With regard to this clone: An end of the junction differs from the germline gene, which may be a read error. J is TRBJ2-3 and V is TRBV6-1; 12 positions agree with TRBD2. This CDR3 spans 13 amino acids. Germline V gene data show CDR1 as MNHNS and CDR2 as SASEGT. This CDR3 is CASSEVPSGGVVF. DNA for the CDR3: TGTGCCAGCAGTGAAGTCCCTAGCGGGGGGGTTGTTTTT.

This rearrangement joins TRBV9 to TRBJ1-6; D is unresolved. Germline CDR1 SGDLS, CDR2 YYNGEE. CDR3 length: 13 amino acids. Trimming removed 3 bases at V and 7 bases at J, with 8 bases between. The CDR3 is CASSATPNSPLHF. The CDR3 DNA sequence: TGTGCCAGCAGCGCGACTCCAAATTCACCCCTCCACTTT.

The V gene is TRBV6-1, the J gene TRBJ2-5; no clear D. V was cut by 2 bases and J by 2 bases, with 12 bases left in between. Germline V gives CDR1 MNHNS, CDR2 SASEGT. The CDR3 contains 15 residues. Here the CDR3 reads CASSEWSVPQETQYF. CDR3 coding DNA: TGTGCCAGCAGTGAATGGTCAGTTCCTCAAGAGACCCAGTACTTC.

V usage is TRBV7-3 and J usage is TRBJ1-5; TRBD1 is a possible D gene (5 bases). Germline CDR1 is SGHTA and CDR2 is FQGTGA. V dropped 0 bases and J dropped 0 bases, with 12 bases sitting between them. This CDR3 region has 17 residues. The CDR3: CASSLTLRDHSNQPQHF. The CDR3 nucleotides read TGTGCCAGCAGCTTAACGTTAAGGGACCATAGCAATCAGCCCCAGCATTTT.

This clone is a singleton in its sample. V is TRBV6-5 and J is TRBJ2-2, with 8 bases lining up with TRBD1. The CDR3 sequence is 15 residues long. J lost 4 bases, V lost 2 bases, and 3 bases had no gene match. Germline V gives CDR1 MNHEY, CDR2 SVGAGI. The DNA for the CDR3 is TGTGCCAGCAGTTACCAGGGACAGGCCACCGGGGAGCTGTTTTTT. Residues: CASSYQGQATGELFF.

The V and J genes are TRBV29-1 and TRBJ1-3; the D is unclear. The CDR3 is made up of 12 amino acids. Germline V gene sequence: CDR1 SQVTM, CDR2 ANQGSEA. Trimming removed 4 bases at V and 0 bases at J, with 4 bases between. CDR3 sequence reads: CSVVTSGNTIYF. As DNA, the CDR3 is TGCAGCGTTGTGACCTCTGGAAACACCATATATTTT.

The J gene is TRBJ2-1, the V gene TRBV7-2; 8 bases match TRBD1. The J segment lost 3 bases and the V segment lost 5 bases, leaving 6 bases of the junction unmatched. Germline V gene lookup returns CDR1 SGHTA and CDR2 FQGNSA. The CDR3 runs to 15 residues. CDR3 bases: TGTGCCAGCAGCAAAGACAGGGGAGGCTACAATGAGCAGTTCTTC. Residues: CASSKDRGGYNEQFF.

The rearrangement joins TRBV30 to TRBJ2-1; D is possibly TRBD2 (6 bases). CDR1 is GTSNPN, CDR2 SVGIG, per germline (reference sequence). There are 12 residues in the CDR3. V lost 2 bases to trimming and J lost 7 bases, with 9 bases between them. CDR3 nucleotide sequence: TGTGCCTGGAGTCAGGAGGGGAATGAGCAGTTCTTC. It yields the protein CAWSQEGNEQFF.

V and J are TRBV4-2 and TRBJ1-1; 8 bases align to TRBD1. CDR1 is LGHNA, CDR2 YNFKEQ, per germline. V dropped 5 bases and J dropped 5; count of bases not matched to a gene: 7. The length of the CDR3 is 14 residues. CDR3 coding DNA: TGTGCCAGCAGCACAGGACAGGGTGGAACTGAAGCTTTCTTT. Amino acids: CASSTGQGGTEAFF.

This chain uses TRBV18 with TRBJ1-4; unclear D gene. Trimming shortened V by 2 bases and J by 7 bases, and 11 bases separated the two germline ends. Germline CDR1 is KGHSH and CDR2 is LQKENI. This CDR3 spans 14 amino acids. CDR3 in amino acids: CASSPNHGVEKLFF. The CDR3 DNA reads as TGTGCCAGCTCACCAAATCATGGGGTTGAAAAACTGTTTTTT. The entire variable domain, with the rest obtained from reference TRBV18 and TRBJ1-4, is as follows: NAGVMQNPRHLVRRRGQEARLRCSPMKGHSHVYWYRQLPEEGLKFMVYLQKENIIDESGMPKERFSAEFPKEGPSILRIQQVVRGDSAAYFCASSPNHGVEKLFFGSGTQLSVL.

The rearrangement joins TRBV9 to TRBJ2-7; TRBD1 matches at 7 bases. The CDR3 loop spans 14 amino acids. After removal of 0 bases from V and 3 bases from J, the junction contained 3 bases not matched to a gene. CDR1 is SGDLS, CDR2 YYNGEE, per germline. CDR3 DNA: TGTGCCAGCAGCGTAGGGACAGGACACTACGAGCAGTACTTC. Its protein product is CASSVGTGHYEQYF.

The chain uses TRBV7-2 and TRBJ2-2; TRBD2 aligns across 11 bases. Looked up from germline, CDR1 is SGHTA and CDR2 is FQGNSA. V gave up 2 bases and J gave up 5 bases; unmatched junction bases: 4. The CDR3 length is 16 residues. In DNA, the CDR3 is TGTGCCAGCAGCTTACGACTAGCGGGGTATACCGGGGAGCTGTTTTTT. Translation: CASSLRLAGYTGELFF.

The chain combines TRBV5-6 with TRBJ1-1; D call uncertain. The V end was cut by 1 base, the J end by 1 base, with 8 bases between. The CDR3 has 14 amino acids. Germline-derived CDR1 and CDR2 are SGHDT and YYEEEE. CDR3 bases: TGTGCCAGCAGCTTGTTAGGCAAGAACACTGAAGCTTTCTTT. As protein: CASSLLGKNTEAFF.

The V gene is TRBV7-3, the J gene TRBJ2-7, with no clear D. Germline loops: CDR1 SGHTA, CDR2 FQGTGA. The CDR3 covers 11 residues. V was pared by 4 bases and J by 11 bases, with 12 bases between. CDR3 protein: CASSSSQLKYF. CDR3 in DNA: TGTGCCAGCAGCTCCTCCCAGCTGAAGTACTTC.

V gene TRBV19 combines with J gene TRBJ1-3, with D unclear. Germline CDR1 and CDR2: LNHDA and SQIVND (reference sequence). The CDR3 consists of 13 residues. V was pared by 6 bases and J by 0 bases, with 6 bases between. The CDR3 DNA reads as TGTGCCAGTAGATTAAGCTCTGGAAACACCATATATTTT. Translation gives CASRLSSGNTIYF.

The chain links TRBV7-9 to TRBJ2-4; 7 positions agree with TRBD1. V lost 5 bases to trimming and J lost 4 bases; unmatched junction nucleotides: 14. Germline loops: CDR1 SEHNR, CDR2 FQNEAQ (reference sequence). CDR3 size: 17 residues. CDR3 amino acids: CASSPAPLGDSKNIQYF. As DNA, the CDR3 is TGTGCCAGCAGCCCAGCCCCACTGGGGGACAGTAAAAACATTCAGTACTTC.

The chain couples TRBV10-3 to TRBJ2-1; TRBD2 agrees at 12 bases. CDR1 is ENHRY, CDR2 SYGVKD, per germline. The junction had 5 bases not matched to a gene; V was cut back by 6 bases and J by 5 bases. The CDR3 extends over 15 amino acids. The CDR3: CAIRASGRGDNEQFF. The CDR3 DNA is TGTGCCATCAGGGCTAGCGGGAGGGGGGACAATGAGCAGTTCTTC.

In DNA, the CDR3 is TGTGCCACCGCCGGGACAGGGCCTCAGCCCCAGCATTTT. Protein sequence: CATAGTGPQPQHF. The chain uses TRBV2 and TRBJ1-5; 9 nucleotides line up with TRBD1. The CDR3 covers 13 residues. The germline V gene encodes CDR1 SNHLY and CDR2 FYNNEI. V shed 10 bases, J shed 6 bases, and the junction held 7 bases outside the gene matches.

J is TRBJ1-2 and V is TRBV7-2; the D gene is possibly TRBD1 (5 bases). Between the trimmed V and J ends, which lost 5 bases and 8 bases, there was a span of 15 bases. CDR1 and CDR2 from the germline V gene are SGHTA and FQGNSA. This CDR3 spans 13 amino acids. The CDR3: CASSPGTDPGYTF. The DNA for the CDR3 is TGTGCCAGCAGCCCGGGGACGGACCCAGGCTACACCTTC. Supplemented by reference TRBV7-2 and TRBJ1-2, the full variable domain reads GAGVSQSPSNKVTEKGKDVELRCDPISGHTALYWYRQSLGQGLEFLIYFQGNSAPDKSGLPSDRFSAERTGGSVSTLTIQRTQQEDSAVYLCASSPGTDPGYTFGSGTRLTVV.

CDR3 region: CASSLQGRVGYTF. CDR3 nucleotides: TGTGCCAGCAGTCTTCAGGGACGGGTTGGCTACACCTTC. The chain employs TRBV2 and TRBJ1-2; TRBD1 is a possible D gene (5 bases). This CDR3 has 13 amino acids. The V end lost 5 bases, the J end lost 7 bases, and 14 bases lay between the germline ends. Germline V gene sequence: CDR1 SNHLY, CDR2 FYNNEI.

This clone was recorded only once. This chain links TRBV28 with TRBJ1-5, with 10 bases matching TRBD1. In germline, CDR1 is MDHEN, CDR2 SYDVKM. The CDR3 loop spans 15 amino acids. Trimming removed 8 bases from V and 2 bases from J; junction bases left unmatched: 6. The CDR3 protein is CASQTGGAGNQPQHF. CDR3 nucleotide sequence: TGTGCCAGCCAGACAGGGGGCGCAGGCAATCAGCCCCAGCATTTT.

The chain combines TRBV14 with TRBJ2-1, with TRBD2 identical over 9 bases. This CDR3 contains 16 residues. Losses at the gene ends were 3 bases for V and 8 bases for J; bases not matched to a gene: 11. The V gene's germline CDR1 is SGHDN and CDR2 FVKESK. The CDR3 loop is CASSQYGSGSADEQFF. The DNA for the CDR3 is TGTGCCAGCAGCCAGTACGGTAGCGGGAGCGCCGATGAGCAGTTCTTC.

This clone was recorded once. The DNA of the CDR3 is TGTGCCACCAGCAGAGTTAACAGGGAGGATGGCTACACCTTC. Its translation is CATSRVNREDGYTF. The chain links TRBV15 to TRBJ1-2; D may be TRBD1 (6 bases). Trimming removed 1 base from V and 6 bases from J, with 12 bases in between. Germline CDR1 LNHNV, CDR2 YYDKDF (reference sequence). The CDR3 totals 14 residues.

The chain has TRBV5-1 and TRBJ2-2; TRBD2 aligns across 8 bases. This CDR3 is 16 amino acids long. Per the germline V gene, CDR1 is SGHRS and CDR2 is YFSETQ. V dropped 4 bases and J dropped 4; count of bases not matched to a gene: 9. CDR3 residues: CASSPGLAGRTGELFF. In DNA form, the CDR3 reads TGCGCCAGCAGCCCGGGGCTAGCGGGCCGCACCGGGGAGCTGTTTTTT.

The chain links TRBV7-2 to TRBJ2-5, with no clear D. There are 13 residues in the CDR3. Trimming left V 4 bases short and J 2 bases short, with 8 bases between. Germline CDR1 reads SGHTA; CDR2 reads FQGNSA. CDR3 coding DNA: TGTGCCAGCAGCTGGACGGTACAAGAGACCCAGTACTTC. Its protein product is CASSWTVQETQYF.